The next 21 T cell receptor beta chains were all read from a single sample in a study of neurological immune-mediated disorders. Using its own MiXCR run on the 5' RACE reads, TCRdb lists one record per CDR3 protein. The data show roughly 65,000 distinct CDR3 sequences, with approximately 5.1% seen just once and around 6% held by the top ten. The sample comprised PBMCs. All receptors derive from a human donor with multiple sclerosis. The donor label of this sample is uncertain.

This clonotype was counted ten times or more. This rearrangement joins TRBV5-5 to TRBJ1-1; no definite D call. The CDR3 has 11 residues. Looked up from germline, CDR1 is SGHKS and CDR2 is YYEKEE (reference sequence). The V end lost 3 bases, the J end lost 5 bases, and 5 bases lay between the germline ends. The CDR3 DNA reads TGTGCCAGCAGCTGGGGTACTGAAGCTTTCTTT. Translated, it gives CASSWGTEAFF.

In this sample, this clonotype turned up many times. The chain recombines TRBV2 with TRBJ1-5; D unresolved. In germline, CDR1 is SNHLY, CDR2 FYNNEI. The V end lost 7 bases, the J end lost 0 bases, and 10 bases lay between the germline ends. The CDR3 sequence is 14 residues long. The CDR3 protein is CASTYQASNQPQHF. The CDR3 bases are TGTGCCAGCACTTACCAAGCTAGCAATCAGCCCCAGCATTTT.

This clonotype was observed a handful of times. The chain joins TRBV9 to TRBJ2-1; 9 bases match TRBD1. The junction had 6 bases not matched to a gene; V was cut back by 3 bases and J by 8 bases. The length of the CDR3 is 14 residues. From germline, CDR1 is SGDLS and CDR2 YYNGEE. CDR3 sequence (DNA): TGTGCCAGCAGCGCGGGGACAGGGATGGATGAGCAGTTCTTC. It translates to CASSAGTGMDEQFF.

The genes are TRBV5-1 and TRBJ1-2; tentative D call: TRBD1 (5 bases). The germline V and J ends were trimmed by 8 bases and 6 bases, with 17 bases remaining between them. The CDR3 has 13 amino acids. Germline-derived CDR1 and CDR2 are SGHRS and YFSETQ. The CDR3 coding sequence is TGCGCCAGTTCGGACACATATGGGGATGGCTACACCTTC. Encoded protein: CASSDTYGDGYTF.

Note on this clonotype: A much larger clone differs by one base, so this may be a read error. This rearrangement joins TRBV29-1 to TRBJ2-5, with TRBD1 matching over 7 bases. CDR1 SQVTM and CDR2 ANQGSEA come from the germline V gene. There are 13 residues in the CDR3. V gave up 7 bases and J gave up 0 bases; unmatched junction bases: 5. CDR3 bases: TGCAGCGCTAAGGGACAGAACCAAGAGACCCAGTACTTC. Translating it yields CSAKGQNQETQYF.

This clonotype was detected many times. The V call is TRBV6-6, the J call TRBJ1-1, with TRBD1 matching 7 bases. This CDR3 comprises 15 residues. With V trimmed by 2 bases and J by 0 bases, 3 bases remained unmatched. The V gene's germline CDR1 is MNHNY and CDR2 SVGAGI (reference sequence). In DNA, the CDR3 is TGTGCCAGCAGTTACCCGGGACAGATGAACACTGAAGCTTTCTTT. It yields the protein CASSYPGQMNTEAFF.

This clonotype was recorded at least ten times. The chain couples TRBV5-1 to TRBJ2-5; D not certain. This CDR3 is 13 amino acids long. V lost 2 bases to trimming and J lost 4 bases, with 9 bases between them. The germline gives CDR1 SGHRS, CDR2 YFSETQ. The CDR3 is CASSLQVGETQYF. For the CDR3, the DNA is TGCGCCAGCAGCTTACAAGTAGGAGAGACCCAGTACTTC.

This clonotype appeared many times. The chain's CDR3 is CASSLAGAEGYTF. DNA of the CDR3: TGTGCCAGCAGCCTTGCAGGGGCGGAGGGCTACACCTTC. The gene calls are TRBV7-9 and TRBJ1-2, with D maybe TRBD1 (6 bases). Germline CDR1 is SEHNR and CDR2 is FQNEAQ (reference sequence). Deletions cut 5 bases from V and 8 bases from J, with 15 bases between. The CDR3 is 13 amino acids.

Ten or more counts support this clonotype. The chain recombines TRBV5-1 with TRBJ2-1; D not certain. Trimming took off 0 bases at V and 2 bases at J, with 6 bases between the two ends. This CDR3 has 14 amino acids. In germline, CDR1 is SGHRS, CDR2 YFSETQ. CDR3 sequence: CASSLETPYNEQFF. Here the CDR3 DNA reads TGCGCCAGCAGCTTGGAGACTCCCTACAATGAGCAGTTCTTC.

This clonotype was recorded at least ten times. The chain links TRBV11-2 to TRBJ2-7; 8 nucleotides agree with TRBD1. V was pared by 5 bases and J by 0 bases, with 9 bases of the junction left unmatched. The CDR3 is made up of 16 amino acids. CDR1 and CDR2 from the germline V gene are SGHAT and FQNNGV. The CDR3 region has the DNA TGTGCCAGCAGCCGCTCAGGGGGCTTAAGCTCCTACGAGCAGTACTTC. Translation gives CASSRSGGLSSYEQYF.

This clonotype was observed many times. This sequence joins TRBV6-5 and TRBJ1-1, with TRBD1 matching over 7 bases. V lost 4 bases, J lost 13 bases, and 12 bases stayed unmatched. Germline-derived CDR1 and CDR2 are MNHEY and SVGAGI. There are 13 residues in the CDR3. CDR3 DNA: TGTGCCAGCAGTTTCACCGACAGGGAAAAGGGTTTCTTT. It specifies CASSFTDREKGFF.

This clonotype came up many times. The CDR3 reads CSAREGPNTEAFF. The CDR3 bases are TGCAGTGCTAGAGAGGGGCCGAACACTGAAGCTTTCTTT. This chain connects TRBV20-1 to TRBJ1-1, with TRBD1 as a possible D gene (5 bases). V was pared by 0 bases and J by 1 base, with 6 bases between. CDR3 size: 13 residues. Germline CDR1 is DFQATT and CDR2 is SNEGSKA (reference sequence).

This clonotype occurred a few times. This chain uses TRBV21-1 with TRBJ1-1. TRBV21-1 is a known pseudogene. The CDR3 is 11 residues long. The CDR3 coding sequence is TGTGCCAGCGTATACATTACTGAAGCTTTCTTT. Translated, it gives CASVYITEAFF.

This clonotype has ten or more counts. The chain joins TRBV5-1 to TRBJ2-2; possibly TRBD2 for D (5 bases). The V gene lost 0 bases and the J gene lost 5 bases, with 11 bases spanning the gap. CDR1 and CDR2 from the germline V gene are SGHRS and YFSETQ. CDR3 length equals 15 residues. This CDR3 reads CASSLVRVQTGELFF. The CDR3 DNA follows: TGCGCCAGCAGCTTGGTGAGGGTACAAACCGGGGAGCTGTTTTTT.

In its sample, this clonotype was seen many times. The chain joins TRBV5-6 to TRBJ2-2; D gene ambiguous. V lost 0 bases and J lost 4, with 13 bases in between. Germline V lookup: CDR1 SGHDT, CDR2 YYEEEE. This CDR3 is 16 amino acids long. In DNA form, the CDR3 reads TGTGCCAGCAGCTTGGTATACAGCCCTCGCACCGGGGAGCTGTTTTTT. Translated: CASSLVYSPRTGELFF.

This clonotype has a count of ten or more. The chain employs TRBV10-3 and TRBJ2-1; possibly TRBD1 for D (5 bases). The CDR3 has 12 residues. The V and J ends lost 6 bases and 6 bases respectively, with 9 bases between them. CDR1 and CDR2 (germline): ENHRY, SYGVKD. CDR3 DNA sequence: TGTGCCATCAGGGGGCAGGGCAATGAGCAGTTCTTC. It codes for CAIRGQGNEQFF.

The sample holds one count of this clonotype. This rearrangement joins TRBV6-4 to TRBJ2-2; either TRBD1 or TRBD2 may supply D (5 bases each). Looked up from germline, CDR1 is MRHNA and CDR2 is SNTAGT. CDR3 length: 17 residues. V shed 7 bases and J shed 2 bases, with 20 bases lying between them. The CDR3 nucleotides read TGTGCCAGCAATAAGAACGGGACCCAAACTAACACCGGGGAGCTGTTTTTT. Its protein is CASNKNGTQTNTGELFF.

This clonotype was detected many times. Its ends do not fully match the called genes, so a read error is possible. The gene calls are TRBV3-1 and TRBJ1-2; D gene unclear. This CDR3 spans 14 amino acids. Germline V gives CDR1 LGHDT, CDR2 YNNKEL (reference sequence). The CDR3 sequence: CASTQGQANYGYTF. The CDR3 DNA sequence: TGTGCCAGCACCCAAGGCCAGGCTAACTATGGCTACACCTTC.

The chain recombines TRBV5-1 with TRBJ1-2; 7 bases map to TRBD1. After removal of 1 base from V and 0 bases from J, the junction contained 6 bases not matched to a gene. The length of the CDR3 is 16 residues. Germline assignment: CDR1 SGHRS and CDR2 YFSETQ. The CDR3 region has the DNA TGCGCCAGCAGCTTGTGGGGGGGGACAGCTAACTATGGCTACACCTTC. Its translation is CASSLWGGTANYGYTF.

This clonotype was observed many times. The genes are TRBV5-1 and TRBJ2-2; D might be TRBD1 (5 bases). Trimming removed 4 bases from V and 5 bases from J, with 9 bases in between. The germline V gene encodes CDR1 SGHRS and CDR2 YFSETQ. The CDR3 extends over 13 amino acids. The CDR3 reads CASSTQGTGELFF. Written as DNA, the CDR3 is TGCGCCAGCAGCACTCAGGGAACCGGGGAGCTGTTTTTT.

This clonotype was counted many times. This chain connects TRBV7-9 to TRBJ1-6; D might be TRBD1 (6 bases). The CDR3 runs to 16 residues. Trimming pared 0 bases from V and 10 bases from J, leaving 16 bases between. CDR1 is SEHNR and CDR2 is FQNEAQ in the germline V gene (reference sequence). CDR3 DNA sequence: TGTGCCAGCAGCTTAGCGGACGAAGGGGGGAGGTCACCCCTCCACTTT. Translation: CASSLADEGGRSPLHF. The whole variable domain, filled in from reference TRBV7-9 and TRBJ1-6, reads DTGVSQNPRHKITKRGQNVTFRCDPISEHNRLYWYRQTLGQGPEFLTYFQNEAQLEKSRLLSDRFSAERPKGSFSTLEIQRTEQGDSAMYLCASSLADEGGRSPLHFGNGTRLTVT.